One sample yielded the 19 T cell receptor beta chains listed below, sequenced in a study of T-cell memory formation after mild COVID-19. Via MiXCR, TCRdb re-called the 5' RACE reads, giving one row per CDR3 protein. The table has 450,000 to 650,000 distinct CDR3 sequences, about a sixth seen once. The sequenced sample was PBMCs or a T cell subset sorted from them (not recorded which). The receptors stem from an adult woman who had mild COVID-19 (a few samples of this study predate the infection). Cell type and time point are not known.

The chain carries TRBV7-8 and TRBJ2-7; D possibly corresponds to TRBD2 (5 bases). CDR1 is SGHVS and CDR2 is FQNEAQ in the germline V gene. The CDR3 runs 17 residues. V lost 0 bases to trimming and J lost 7 bases, with 22 bases between them. The CDR3 loop is CASSLASHGKYFWEQYF. CDR3 in DNA: TGTGCCAGCAGCTTAGCCTCTCACGGGAAGTATTTTTGGGAGCAGTACTTC.

The V and J genes are TRBV4-1 and TRBJ2-2; D tentatively reads TRBD1 or TRBD2 (5 bases each). Trimming stripped 2 bases from V and 4 bases from J, with 11 bases between. The CDR3 runs to 15 residues. Germline CDR1 is MGHRA and CDR2 is YSYEKL. CDR3 DNA: TGCGCCAGCAGCCAACCGACGGGACGCACCGGGGAGCTGTTTTTT. This sequence encodes CASSQPTGRTGELFF.

This clonotype was seen a handful of times. CDR3 residues: CASSLELARETQYF. CDR3 sequence (DNA): TGCGCCAGCAGCTTGGAGCTAGCGCGAGAGACCCAGTACTTC. The J gene is TRBJ2-5, the V gene TRBV5-1, with D possibly TRBD2 on 6 matching bases. The CDR3 contains 14 residues. Trimming removed 0 bases from V and 4 bases from J, with 10 bases in between. Germline lookup yields CDR1 SGHRS and CDR2 YFSETQ.

This clonotype was observed at least ten times. This chain uses TRBV5-1 with TRBJ2-5; D unclear. Germline values: CDR1 SGHRS, CDR2 YFSETQ. Trimming removed 0 bases at V and 5 bases at J, with 5 bases between. CDR3 length: 12 amino acids. The CDR3 nucleotides read TGCGCCAGCAGCTTGGAATTTGAGACCCAGTACTTC. Its protein product is CASSLEFETQYF.

This clonotype was detected only a few times. CDR3 sequence (DNA): TGTGCCAGCACACCCCTTGGGGCTAGCAATAATTCACCCCTCCACTTT. Translated: CASTPLGASNNSPLHF. V usage is TRBV7-2 and J usage is TRBJ1-6; possible D gene TRBD1, 5 bases. V was pared by 7 bases and J by 5 bases, with 18 bases between. The length of the CDR3 is 16 residues. Germline V CDR1 and CDR2: SGHTA, FQGNSA.

This clonotype has more than one count but fewer than ten. The rearrangement joins TRBV6-2 or TRBV6-3 to TRBJ1-2; D remains ambiguous. The CDR3 sequence is 15 residues long. Per the germline V gene, CDR1 is MNHEY and CDR2 is SVGEGT. V gave up 2 bases and J gave up 4 bases, with 14 bases separating them. CDR3 nucleotide sequence: TGTGCCAGCAGTTACCCAGATGCGGATATCTATGGCTACACCTTC. As protein: CASSYPDADIYGYTF.

This chain uses TRBV13 with TRBJ1-1; D not certain. The CDR3 contains 13 residues. V was clipped by 4 bases and J by 2 bases, with 8 bases between them. Germline V gene lookup returns CDR1 PRHDT and CDR2 FYEKMQ (reference sequence). The CDR3 bases are TGTGCCAGCAGCTATCAACACAACACTGAAGCTTTCTTT. It encodes CASSYQHNTEAFF.

This clonotype was observed a few times. V usage is TRBV6-5 and J usage is TRBJ1-1; D possibly corresponds to TRBD1 (6 bases). The CDR3 loop spans 15 amino acids. Trimming left V 0 bases short and J 3 bases short, with 11 bases between. Germline CDR1 and CDR2: MNHEY and SVGAGI. The CDR3 sequence: CASSYSGGMDTEAFF. The CDR3 nucleotides read TGTGCCAGCAGTTACTCGGGGGGCATGGACACTGAAGCTTTCTTT.

This clonotype appeared many times. The CDR3 sequence is CASSQVSTTDRTDTQYF. The DNA of the CDR3 is TGCGCCAGCAGCCAAGTTTCCACGACAGACCGCACAGATACGCAGTATTTT. The genes are TRBV4-1 and TRBJ2-3, with D maybe TRBD1 (5 bases). The CDR3 loop spans 17 amino acids. Trimming pared 1 base from V and 1 base from J, leaving 15 bases between. Germline V lookup: CDR1 MGHRA, CDR2 YSYEKL.

This chain connects TRBV7-3 to TRBJ2-1; possibly TRBD2 for D (7 bases). V lost 2 bases and J lost 2, with 13 bases in between. The CDR3 covers 16 residues. The germline CDR1 and CDR2 sequences are SGHTA and FQGTGA. The CDR3 is CASSLVRGGAYNEQFF. The CDR3 nucleotides read TGTGCCAGCAGCTTAGTTAGGGGGGGAGCCTACAATGAGCAGTTCTTC. Full variable domain (rest looked up from reference TRBV7-3 and TRBJ2-1): GAGVSQTPSNKVTEKGKYVELRCDPISGHTALYWYRQSLGQGPEFLIYFQGTGAADDSGLPNDRFFAVRPEGSVSTLKIQRTERGDSAVYLCASSLVRGGAYNEQFFGPGTRLTVL.

V is TRBV24-1 and J is TRBJ2-5; the D gene could be TRBD1 or TRBD2 (5 bases each). Germline loops: CDR1 KGHDR, CDR2 SFDVKD. This CDR3 region has 15 residues. V lost 2 bases to trimming and J lost 4 bases, with 13 bases between them. The CDR3 spells CATSDSGTWRETQYF. In nucleotides, the CDR3 is TGTGCCACCAGTGATTCCGGGACCTGGAGAGAGACCCAGTACTTC.

The CDR3 DNA is TGTGCCAGCAGCGCCACGGGACTAGCGTCCTACGAGCAGTACTTC. It specifies CASSATGLASYEQYF. This sequence joins TRBV9 and TRBJ2-7, with 10 bases that match TRBD2. Germline CDR1 and CDR2: SGDLS and YYNGEE. Trimming took 3 bases from V and 1 from J; bases not matched to a gene: 4. The CDR3 runs 15 residues.

CDR3 nucleotide sequence: TGCAGTGCTAGAATTCCCACAGGTACAGGCGAATTACGAAATAACTACGAGCAGTACTTC. Translation: CSARIPTGTGELRNNYEQYF. V is TRBV20-1 and J is TRBJ2-7, with TRBD1 as a possible D gene (5 bases). This CDR3 contains 20 residues. V lost 2 bases, J lost 3 bases, and 32 bases lay in between. Germline lookup yields CDR1 DFQATT and CDR2 SNEGSKA (reference sequence).

J is TRBJ1-1 and V is TRBV5-1, with D possibly being TRBD1 (5 bases). Germline CDR1 reads SGHRS; CDR2 reads YFSETQ. This CDR3 spans 16 amino acids. Trimming cost V 0 bases and J 0 bases, with 12 bases left between them. CDR3 loop: CASSLGGRAMNTEAFF. The CDR3 DNA follows: TGCGCCAGCAGCTTGGGGGGCAGGGCTATGAACACTGAAGCTTTCTTT.

The rearrangement uses TRBV20-1 and TRBJ2-1; 15 positions agree with TRBD2. In germline, CDR1 is DFQATT, CDR2 SNEGSKA (reference sequence). The CDR3 length is 16 residues. J was trimmed by 0 bases and V by 3 bases; bases with no gene match: 0. This CDR3 is CSARGLAGGSYNEQFF. The CDR3, as DNA: TGCAGTGCTAGGGGACTAGCGGGGGGCTCCTACAATGAGCAGTTCTTC.

This chain uses TRBV11-2 with TRBJ1-2; 12 nucleotides align to TRBD1. The junction had 10 bases not matched to a gene; V was cut back by 4 bases and J by 4 bases. In germline, CDR1 is SGHAT, CDR2 FQNNGV. The CDR3 has 17 amino acids. CDR3 region: CASSSGTGGVASYGYTF. The CDR3 nucleotides read TGTGCCAGCAGCTCCGGGACAGGGGGCGTTGCTTCCTATGGCTACACCTTC.

The V and J genes are TRBV4-1 and TRBJ2-7, with D possibly matching TRBD1 (5 bases). The V end was cut by 0 bases, the J end by 1 base, with 13 bases between. The CDR3 spans 16 residues. Germline V gives CDR1 MGHRA, CDR2 YSYEKL. DNA for the CDR3: TGCGCCAGCAGCCAAGATTCAGGGCTCCCATCCTACGAGCAGTACTTC. Its translation: CASSQDSGLPSYEQYF.

The chain combines TRBV24-1 with TRBJ2-5, with 7 bases fitting TRBD2. The V gene's germline CDR1 is KGHDR and CDR2 SFDVKD. Trimming removed 3 bases from V and 1 base from J; junction bases left unmatched: 7. The CDR3 has 16 amino acids. CDR3 sequence (DNA): TGTGCCACCAGTGATGCTGGTCCTAGCGGCCAAGAGACCCAGTACTTC. Translation: CATSDAGPSGQETQYF.

The V and J genes are TRBV3-1 and TRBJ2-3, with 11 nucleotides matching TRBD2. The germline V gene has CDR1 LGHDT and CDR2 YNNKEL (reference sequence). Unmatched junction bases numbered 6, after V lost 3 bases and J lost 4 bases. This CDR3 comprises 16 residues. The CDR3 coding sequence is TGTGCCAGCAGCCATTTAGCGGGGGGGCGGCCAGATACGCAGTATTTT. The encoded protein is CASSHLAGGRPDTQYF.